This is a list of T cell receptor beta chains from one sample in a study of blood T cell repertoires in COVID-19. Sequencing was performed with immunoSEQ multiplex PCR; in TCRdb, only in-frame clones are kept and a portion is missing. The sample holds about 360,000 clones, roughly 77% seen once. The specimen sequenced was peripheral blood. The receptors derive from a human donor with acute or convalescent COVID-19. The donor label of this sample is uncertain. CDR3s include the opening cysteine and the closing phenylalanine or tryptophan. The D gene is left open where the match is weak. Size values are once, few and many counts, or a class for expanded clones, and some rows have none.

abundance,v_gene,d_gene,j_gene,CDR3nt,CDR3aa
NA,TRBV7-6,NA,TRBJ1-3,TGTGCCAGCAGCTTGTGGGACACCTCTGGAAACACCATATATTTT,CASSLWDTSGNTIYF
NA,TRBV19,TRBD1,TRBJ1-5,TGTGCCAGTAGTATCTGGTCGACAGGGGGCAATTATCAGCCCCAGCATTTT,CASSIWSTGGNYQPQHF
NA,TRBV7-2,TRBD1,TRBJ1-4,TGTGCCAGCAGCTTAGGGCCGGGACAGGGTATTCCTAATGAAAAACTGTTTTTT,CASSLGPGQGIPNEKLFF
NA,TRBV19,TRBD1,TRBJ1-5,TGTGCCAGTAGAGTACAGGGGGCGAGGCCCCAGCATTTT,CASRVQGARPQHF
NA,TRBV28,NA,TRBJ1-1,TGTGCCAGCAGAAAACTGTGGGGGCTCCGCAACATGAACACTGAAGCTTTCTTT,CASRKLWGLRNMNTEAFF
NA,TRBV6-6,NA,TRBJ1-4,TGTGCCAGCAGTTACGGTGGGCAGGCATATGAAAAACTGTTTTTT,CASSYGGQAYEKLFF
NA,TRBV12-3/TRBV12-4,NA,TRBJ1-6,TGTGCCAGCAGTCTCAGGGGTGTATCACCCCTCCACTTT,CASSLRGVSPLHF
NA,TRBV2,TRBD1,TRBJ1-1,TGTGCCAGCGAACAGGGGAGTACTGAAGCTTTCTTT,CASEQGSTEAFF
NA,TRBV3-1/TRBV3-2,TRBD1,TRBJ1-1,TGTGCCAGCAGCCAATGGGACAGGGATATGAACACTGAAGCTTTCTTT,CASSQWDRDMNTEAFF
few,TRBV20-1,TRBD2,TRBJ2-7,TGCAGTGCTAGTGGTCGAAGCGGGAGACACTCCTACGAGCAGTACTTC,CSASGRSGRHSYEQYF
NA,TRBV7-9,TRBD2,TRBJ2-7,TGTGCCAGCAGCTTATGGCGGGGGGTCATCGACGAGCAGTACTTC,CASSLWRGVIDEQYF
once,TRBV12-3/TRBV12-4,NA,TRBJ2-1,TGTGCCAGCAGCCACAGTTTAGGCAATGAGCAGTTCTTC,CASSHSLGNEQFF
NA,TRBV29-1,TRBD1,TRBJ1-1,TGCAGCGTAGGACAGGTTTTGAACACTGAAGCTTTCTTT,CSVGQVLNTEAFF
NA,TRBV19,TRBD1,TRBJ1-1,TGTGCCAGTAGTATATCGGTGAGGGGGACAGGGGAATTCCCTGAAGCTTTCTTT,CASSISVRGTGEFPEAFF
NA,TRBV7-9,NA,TRBJ1-1,TGTGCCAGCAGAATAGCGGGGGGCACTGAAGCTTTCTTT,CASRIAGGTEAFF
NA,TRBV24-1,NA,TRBJ1-5,TGTGCCACCAGTGCGTCGGCAGGGAGGGTGCAGCCCCAGCATTTT,CATSASAGRVQPQHF
NA,TRBV29-1,TRBD1,TRBJ1-1,TGCAGCGTTATGGATACAGGGGGGACGAACACTGAAGCTTTCTTT,CSVMDTGGTNTEAFF
NA,TRBV28,NA,TRBJ1-5,TGTGCCAGCAGTTTAATGGCGGCGGTAAATCAGCCCCAGCATTTT,CASSLMAAVNQPQHF
once,TRBV5-1,NA,TRBJ2-7,TGCGCCAGCAGCCGGGATGGCGGGATTCTTCGAGAGCAGTACTTC,CASSRDGGILREQYF
NA,TRBV3-1/TRBV3-2,NA,TRBJ2-2,TGTGCCAGCAGCCAAGACCTGAGGAAGGGGGAGCTGTTTTTT,CASSQDLRKGELFF
NA,TRBV27,NA,TRBJ1-6,TGTGCCAGCAGTTCGCTTGGCTCACCCCTCCACTTT,CASSSLGSPLHF
NA,TRBV30,NA,TRBJ1-3,TGTGCCTGGAGTTCCGGGGGACACACCATATATTTT,CAWSSGGHTIYF
NA,TRBV7-9,TRBD2,TRBJ2-7,TGTGCCAGCAGCTTCCGGACTAGTAGCGACGAGCAGTACTTC,CASSFRTSSDEQYF
NA,TRBV4-1,TRBD1,TRBJ1-4,TGCGCCAGCAGCGCCCAGGGGGCGGATGCAACTAATGAAAAACTGTTTTTT,CASSAQGADATNEKLFF
NA,TRBV10-2,NA,TRBJ1-5,TGCGCCAGCAGTGAGTACAGGCAAGGGGCCCAGCATTTT,CASSEYRQGAQHF
NA,TRBV14,TRBD2,TRBJ2-7,TGTGCCAGCAGCCAAATAGCGGGGGGCCTCTACGAGCAGTACTTC,CASSQIAGGLYEQYF
once,TRBV4-2,NA,TRBJ1-1,TGTGCCAGCAGCCAAGGAGGGATGAACACTGAAGCTTTCTTT,CASSQGGMNTEAFF
NA,TRBV2,TRBD2,TRBJ2-7,TGTGCCAGCAGGACCTTACTAGCGGGAGTCGGCGAGCAGTACTTC,CASRTLLAGVGEQYF
NA,TRBV6-5,NA,TRBJ1-6,TGTGCCAGTAGGACAGTCGGTAATTCACCCCTCCACTTT,CASRTVGNSPLHF
few,TRBV30,NA,TRBJ1-2,TGTGCCTGGAGTGACGACAGAGGCCCCGATGGCTACACCTTC,CAWSDDRGPDGYTF
once,TRBV6-4,NA,TRBJ1-1,TGTGCCAGCAGTGACGACATGAACACTGAAGCTTTCTTT,CASSDDMNTEAFF
NA,TRBV6-5,NA,TRBJ1-2,TGTGCCAGCAGTTTCCTCCGGGAGGGTGATGGCTACACCTTC,CASSFLREGDGYTF
NA,TRBV29-1,TRBD1,TRBJ2-3,TGCAGCGTTGGCGACAGGGGTGCAGATACGCAGTATTTT,CSVGDRGADTQYF
NA,TRBV27,TRBD2,TRBJ2-2,TGTGCCAGCAAGAACGGTAGGCGGGAGCACACCGGGGAGCTGTTTTTT,CASKNGRREHTGELFF
NA,TRBV18,TRBD2,TRBJ2-3,TGTGCCAGCTCACCAAGGCTAGCGGGGTTTACAGATACGCAGTATTTT,CASSPRLAGFTDTQYF
NA,TRBV30,NA,TRBJ1-2,TGTGCCTGGAGTGTTGGGCAGGGGAACTATGGCTACACCTTC,CAWSVGQGNYGYTF